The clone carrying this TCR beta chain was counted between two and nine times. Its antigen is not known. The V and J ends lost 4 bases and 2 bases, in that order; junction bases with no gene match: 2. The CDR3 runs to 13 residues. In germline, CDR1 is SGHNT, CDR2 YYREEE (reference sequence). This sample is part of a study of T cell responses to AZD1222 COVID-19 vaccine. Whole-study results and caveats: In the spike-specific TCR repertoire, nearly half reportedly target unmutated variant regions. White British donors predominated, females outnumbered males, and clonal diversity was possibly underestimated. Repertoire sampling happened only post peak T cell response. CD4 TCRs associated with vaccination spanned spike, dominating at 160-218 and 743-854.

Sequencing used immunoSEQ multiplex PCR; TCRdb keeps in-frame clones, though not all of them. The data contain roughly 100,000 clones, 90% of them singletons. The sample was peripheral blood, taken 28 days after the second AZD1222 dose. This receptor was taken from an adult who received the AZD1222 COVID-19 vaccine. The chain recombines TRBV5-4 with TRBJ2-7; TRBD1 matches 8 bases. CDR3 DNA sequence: TGTGCCAGCAGCCTACAGGGGGCCTACGAGCAGTACTTC. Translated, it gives CASSLQGAYEQYF.